A selection of T cell receptor beta chains follows, all from one sample in a study of blood T cells in healthy people across ages. MiXCR was run by TCRdb on the 5' RACE reads, yielding one entry per CDR3 protein. The sample shows approximately 830,000 distinct CDR3 sequences, approximately 65% of them seen only once. The source material was blood. The receptors derive from a man younger than 45 in good health. The CDR3 runs from the conserved cysteine through the conserved F or W. Fields, in order: D gene, J gene, V gene, CDR3 protein. The D gene is left open where the match is weak.

>.|.|TRBV20-1
CSARVFLSGDPLYEQYF
>TRBD1|TRBJ2-1|TRBV20-1
CSAPARGPVNEQFF
>TRBD1|TRBJ1-5|TRBV30
CAWSVPRGLGNQPQHF
>TRBD1|TRBJ1-5|TRBV27
CASSWSGGAGNQPQHF
>.|TRBJ2-3|TRBV20-1
CSARAWDPTADTQYF
>TRBD1|TRBJ2-5|TRBV29-1
CSGGDRGREQYF
>TRBD2|TRBJ2-5|TRBV20-1
CSARAPGGGLETQYF
>.|TRBJ2-3|TRBV18
CASSSQASTDTQYF
>TRBD1|TRBJ2-7|TRBV5-1
CASSLRQGQPGEQYF
>.|TRBJ2-5|TRBV20-1
CSARGLRTAEETQYF
>TRBD2|TRBJ2-7|TRBV20-1
CSAIRGGPALPYEQYF
>.|TRBJ2-3|TRBV7-2
CASSVESATDTQYF
>TRBD1|.|TRBV2
CASKIQGEGRYEQYF
>.|TRBJ2-1|TRBV6-5
CASSYLGVSYNEQFF
>.|TRBJ1-2|TRBV28
CASSLEPVNYGYTF
>.|TRBJ2-1|TRBV20-1
CSASRWEPYYEQFF
>TRBD2|TRBJ2-1|TRBV7-9
CASSLLGGGLNEQFF
>.|TRBJ2-4|TRBV24-1
CATSDPTGEGDIQYF
>.|TRBJ2-7|TRBV28
CASHSGRGYEQYF
>TRBD1|TRBJ1-3|TRBV6-5
CASSPFVGTGGNTIYF
>TRBD1|TRBJ1-2|TRBV25-1
CASRGGRAGGGYTF
>TRBD1|TRBJ1-1|TRBV9
CASSPSLRQGTTEAFF
>.|.|TRBV21-1
CASSKVDRSYYEQYF
>.|TRBJ2-1|TRBV20-1
CSARVGSYNEQFF
>.|.|TRBV5-6
CASRIQASYNEQYF
>.|TRBJ2-3|TRBV9
CASSVSETPTDTQYF
>.|TRBJ1-2|TRBV6-5
CASRAGTANGYTF
>.|TRBJ2-3|TRBV7-6
CASSLGSGLSTDTQYF
>TRBD1|TRBJ1-5|TRBV7-9
CASSLTGGVSNQPQHF
>TRBD2|TRBJ2-4|TRBV7-2
CASSPTSGGIQYF
>.|TRBJ1-2|TRBV28
CASSLSAEISGYTF
>.|TRBJ2-7|TRBV20-1
CSARRTGNYRPYEQYF
>.|TRBJ1-4|TRBV7-2
CASSSSDRTNEKLFF
>TRBD2|TRBJ2-6|TRBV19
CASSISAGGSGANVLTF
>TRBD1|TRBJ2-3|TRBV5-5
CASSHRGVEGDTQYF
>.|.|TRBV29-1
CSVAQGFLEQYF
>.|TRBJ1-2|TRBV29-1
CSVGSNYGYTF
>.|TRBJ2-5|TRBV20-1
CSAINMDRPQETQYF
>.|TRBJ2-3|TRBV10-2
CASTGSSTDTQYF
>.|TRBJ2-7|TRBV7-9
CASSFGDEQYF
>TRBD1|.|TRBV6-5
CASSYSLGQGGGTQYF
>.|TRBJ1-1|TRBV4-3
CASSQDRRANTEAFF
>TRBD1|TRBJ2-1|TRBV6-6
CASIRQGNEQFF
>.|TRBJ2-4|TRBV25-1
CASSDSGTRGPKNIQYF
>.|TRBJ1-2|TRBV29-1
CSVTPTGPHYGYTF
>.|TRBJ2-7|TRBV27
CASGLPTGSLRQYF
>TRBD2|TRBJ2-7|TRBV4-1
CASSQETSVYEQYF